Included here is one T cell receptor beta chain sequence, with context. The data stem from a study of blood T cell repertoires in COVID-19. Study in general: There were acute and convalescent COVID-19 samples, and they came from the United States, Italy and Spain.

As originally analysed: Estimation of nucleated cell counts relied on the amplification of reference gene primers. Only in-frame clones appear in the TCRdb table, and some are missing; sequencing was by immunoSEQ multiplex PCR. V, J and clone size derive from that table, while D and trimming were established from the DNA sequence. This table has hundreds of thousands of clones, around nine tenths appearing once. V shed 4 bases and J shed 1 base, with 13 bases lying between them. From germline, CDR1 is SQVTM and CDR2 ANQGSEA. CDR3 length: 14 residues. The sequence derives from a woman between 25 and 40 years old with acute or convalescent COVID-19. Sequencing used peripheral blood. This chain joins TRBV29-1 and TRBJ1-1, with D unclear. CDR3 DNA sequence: TGCAGCGTTGCCCCCAGGTCCTCGAACACTGAAGCTTTCTTT. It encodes CSVAPRSSNTEAFF.